Each of the 12 T cell receptor beta chains below was sequenced from the same sample in a study of T cells in Graves' hyperthyroidism and ophthalmopathy (dated by TCRdb to 2018 to 2020). The method behind the library was multiplex PCR. TCRdb lists the instrument as Illumina HiSeq 2000. The TCR beta CDR3 regions were amplified from the RNA transcripts. The TCR CDR3 was subjected to a first round of RT-PCR using the HTBI primer set and the Qiagen OneStep RT-PCR kit. In-frame beta chains were kept once TCRdb had trimmed the public reads at Q25 with fastp and called clones with MiXCR. Entries are consolidated by CDR3 protein sequence, retaining the most common genes and DNA. The sample includes 240,000 or so distinct CDR3 sequences, with about 17% observed a single time. Together, the top ten hold around 28% of the sample. Material for sequencing was blood. The receptor source for this set is a woman between 18 and 29 years old with Graves' ophthalmopathy.

The chain combines TRBV12-3 or TRBV12-4 with TRBJ1-2, with 7 bases fitting TRBD1. This CDR3 has 14 residues. V was pared by 7 bases and J by 0 bases, with 5 bases of the junction left unmatched. The CDR3 loop reads CASIYRGSNYGYTF. The CDR3 DNA is TGTGCCAGCATCTACAGGGGCTCTAACTATGGCTACACCTTC.

The chain recombines TRBV10-1 with TRBJ2-3; TRBD2 matches at 9 bases. The V gene's germline CDR1 is WNHNN and CDR2 SYGVQD (reference sequence). The CDR3 is 17 amino acids. Trimming took 3 bases from V and 2 from J; bases not matched to a gene: 9. CDR3 nucleotides: TGCGCCAGCAGTGATCAAGGGCTAGCGGGGTTCACAGATACGCAGTATTTT. The encoded protein is CASSDQGLAGFTDTQYF.

The rearrangement uses TRBV11-2 and TRBJ2-3, with 10 bases lining up with TRBD2. This CDR3 spans 16 amino acids. From germline, CDR1 is SGHAT and CDR2 FQNNGV. The V segment lost 2 bases and the J segment 2 bases; nucleotides outside the gene matches: 4. Written as DNA, the CDR3 is TGTGCCAGCAGCTTACTTAGCGGGGGGTCCACAGATACGCAGTATTTT. This encodes CASSLLSGGSTDTQYF.

Ten or more counts support this clonotype. The chain links TRBV5-8 to TRBJ2-7, with TRBD2 matching 11 bases. V dropped 3 bases and J dropped 3; count of bases not matched to a gene: 8. Germline lookup yields CDR1 SGHTS and CDR2 YDEGEE. This CDR3 region has 16 residues. The CDR3 sequence is CASSSTSGVLFYEQYF. The CDR3 nucleotides read TGTGCCAGCAGCTCGACTAGCGGGGTCCTTTTCTACGAGCAGTACTTC.

This clonotype has ten or more counts. The V gene is TRBV27, the J gene TRBJ2-1, with 8 bases matching TRBD2. With 9 bases clipped from V and 6 bases from J, the junction kept 4 bases outside the gene matches. Germline CDR1 MNHEY, CDR2 SMNVEV (reference sequence). The CDR3 has 12 residues. The CDR3 DNA reads as TGTGCCAGGACTAGCGAATGCAATGAGCAGTTCTTC. Its translation is CARTSECNEQFF.

Regarding this clonotype: Sequence at one end of the junction differs from germline and may be a read error. The V and J genes are TRBV20-1 and TRBJ2-7, with D perhaps assigned TRBD1 or TRBD2 (5 bases each). There are 14 residues in the CDR3. The germline gives CDR1 DFQATT, CDR2 SNEGSKA (reference sequence). CDR3 nucleotide sequence: TGCAGTGCTGGAGATCCCGGGACGGATTTCTCGCAGTACTTC. It codes for CSAGDPGTDFSQYF.

This clonotype was observed many times. The rearrangement links TRBV7-9 to TRBJ2-7; D gene uncertain. The ends were cut back, 5 bases at V and 7 bases at J, with 6 bases in the middle. The CDR3 covers 10 residues. Germline V gene lookup returns CDR1 SEHNR and CDR2 FQNEAQ (reference sequence). CDR3 protein: CASSPGEQYF. CDR3 DNA sequence: TGTGCCAGCAGCCCCGGGGAGCAGTACTTC.

This clonotype occurred many times. The chain carries TRBV12-3 or TRBV12-4 and TRBJ1-3; 7 nucleotides agree with TRBD1. The CDR3 length is 15 residues. The ends lost 6 bases at V and 1 base at J; junction bases unmatched: 6. The CDR3 bases are TGTGCCAGCAGCACCCAGGGGGTTTCTGGAAACACCATATATTTT. Translation: CASSTQGVSGNTIYF.

This clonotype was detected ten times or more. This sequence joins TRBV20-1 and TRBJ1-1; D unclear. Trimming pared 6 bases from V and 7 bases from J, leaving 9 bases between. This CDR3 has 10 residues. The V gene's germline CDR1 is DFQATT and CDR2 SNEGSKA (reference sequence). Here the CDR3 reads CSAAQDEAFF. The CDR3 DNA reads TGCAGTGCAGCCCAAGATGAAGCTTTCTTT.

The V call is TRBV5-6, the J call TRBJ2-3; D gene ambiguous. Between the trimmed V and J ends, which lost 2 bases and 0 bases, there was a span of 10 bases. Per the germline V gene, CDR1 is SGHDT and CDR2 is YYEEEE. There are 15 residues in the CDR3. The chain's CDR3 is CASSFLQTSTDTQYF. In nucleotides, the CDR3 is TGTGCCAGCAGCTTTTTACAGACAAGCACAGATACGCAGTATTTT.

This clonotype has a count of ten or more. The CDR3 region has the DNA TGTGCCAGCAGCTCCACTACGGGGGGCGCCCACAATGAGCAGTTCTTC. It encodes CASSSTTGGAHNEQFF. This rearrangement joins TRBV7-9 to TRBJ2-1, with a tentative D call TRBD2 (7 bases). Trimming took off 4 bases at V and 5 bases at J, with 18 bases between the two ends. This CDR3 has 16 amino acids. CDR1 and CDR2 (germline): SEHNR, FQNEAQ (reference sequence).

This clonotype was counted between two and nine times. V gene TRBV20-1 combines with J gene TRBJ2-4; 9 nucleotides match TRBD2. CDR1 is DFQATT and CDR2 is SNEGSKA in the germline V gene (reference sequence). After removal of 5 bases from V and 9 bases from J, the junction contained 11 bases not matched to a gene. The CDR3 spans 14 residues. Here the CDR3 reads CSARTSEGYGIQYF. The DNA of the CDR3 is TGCAGTGCTCGGACTAGCGAGGGCTACGGCATTCAGTACTTC.